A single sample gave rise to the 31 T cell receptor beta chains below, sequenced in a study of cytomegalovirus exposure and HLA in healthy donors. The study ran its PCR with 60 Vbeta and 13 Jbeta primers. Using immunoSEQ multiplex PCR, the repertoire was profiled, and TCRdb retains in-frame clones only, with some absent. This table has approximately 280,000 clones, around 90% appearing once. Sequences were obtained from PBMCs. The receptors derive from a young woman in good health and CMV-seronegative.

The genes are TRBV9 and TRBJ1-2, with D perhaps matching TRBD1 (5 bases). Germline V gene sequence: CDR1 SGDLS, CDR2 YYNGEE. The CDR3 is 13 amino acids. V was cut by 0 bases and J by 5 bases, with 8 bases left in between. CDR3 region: CASSVGGRYGYTF. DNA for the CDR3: TGTGCCAGCAGCGTAGGGGGGAGGTATGGCTACACCTTC. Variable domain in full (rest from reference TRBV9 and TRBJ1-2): DSGVTQTPKHLITATGQRVTLRCSPRSGDLSVYWYQQSLDQGLQFLIQYYNGEERAKGNILERFSAQQFPDLHSELNLSSLELGDSALYFCASSVGGRYGYTFGSGTRLTVV.

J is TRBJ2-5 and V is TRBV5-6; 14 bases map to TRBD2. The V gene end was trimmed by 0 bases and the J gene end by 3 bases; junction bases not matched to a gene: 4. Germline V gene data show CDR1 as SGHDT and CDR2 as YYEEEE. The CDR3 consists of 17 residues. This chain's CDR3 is CASSLAPGLAGEETQYF. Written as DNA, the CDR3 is TGTGCCAGCAGCTTGGCCCCGGGACTAGCGGGGGAAGAGACCCAGTACTTC.

DNA of the CDR3: TGTGCCAGCATCGACAGGAGAATCTCTGGGGCCAACGTCCTGACTTTC. Residues: CASIDRRISGANVLTF. The chain employs TRBV5-4 and TRBJ2-6; tentatively, D is TRBD1 (6 bases). V was cut by 6 bases and J by 0 bases, with 13 bases left in between. This CDR3 comprises 16 residues. Germline-derived CDR1 and CDR2 are SGHNT and YYREEE (reference sequence).

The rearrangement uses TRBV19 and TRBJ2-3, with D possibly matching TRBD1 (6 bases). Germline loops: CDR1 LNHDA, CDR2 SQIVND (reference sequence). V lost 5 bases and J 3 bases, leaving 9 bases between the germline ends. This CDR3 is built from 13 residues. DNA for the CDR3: TGTGCCAGTAGTGAAGGGGGAACAGATACGCAGTATTTT. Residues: CASSEGGTDTQYF.

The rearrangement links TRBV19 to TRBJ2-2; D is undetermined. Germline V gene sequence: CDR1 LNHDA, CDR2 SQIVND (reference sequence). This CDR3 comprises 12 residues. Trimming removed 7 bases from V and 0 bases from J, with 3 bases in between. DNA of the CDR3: TGTGCCAGTATAACGAACACCGGGGAGCTGTTTTTT. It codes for CASITNTGELFF.

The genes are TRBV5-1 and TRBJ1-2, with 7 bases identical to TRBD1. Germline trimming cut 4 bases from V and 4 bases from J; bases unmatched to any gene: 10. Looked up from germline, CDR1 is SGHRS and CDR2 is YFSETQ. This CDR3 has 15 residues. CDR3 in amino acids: CASSPASTGIYGYTF. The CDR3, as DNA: TGCGCCAGCAGCCCAGCCTCGACAGGGATCTATGGCTACACCTTC.

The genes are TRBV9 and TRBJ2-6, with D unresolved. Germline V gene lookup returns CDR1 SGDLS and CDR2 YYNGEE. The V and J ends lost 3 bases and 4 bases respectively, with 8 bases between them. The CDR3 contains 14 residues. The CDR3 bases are TGTGCCAGCAGCGCATCCGGGGGGGCCAACGTCCTGACTTTC. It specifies CASSASGGANVLTF.

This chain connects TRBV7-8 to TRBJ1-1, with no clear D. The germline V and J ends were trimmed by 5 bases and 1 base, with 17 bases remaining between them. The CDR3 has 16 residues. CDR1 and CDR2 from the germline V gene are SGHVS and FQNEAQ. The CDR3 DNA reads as TGTGCCAGCAGCGCCGCCGGTCTTAGTAAGAACACTGAAGCTTTCTTT. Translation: CASSAAGLSKNTEAFF.

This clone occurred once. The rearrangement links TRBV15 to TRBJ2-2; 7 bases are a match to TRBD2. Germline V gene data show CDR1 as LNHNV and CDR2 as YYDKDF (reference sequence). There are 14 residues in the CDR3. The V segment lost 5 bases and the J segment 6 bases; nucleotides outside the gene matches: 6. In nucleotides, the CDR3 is TGTGCCACCAGCCCCGATGGGGGGGCCGGGGAGCTGTTTTTT. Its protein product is CATSPDGGAGELFF.

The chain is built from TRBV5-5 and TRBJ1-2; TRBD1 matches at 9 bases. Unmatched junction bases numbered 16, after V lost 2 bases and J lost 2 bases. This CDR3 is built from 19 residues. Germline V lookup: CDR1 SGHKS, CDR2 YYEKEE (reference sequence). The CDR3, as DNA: TGTGCCAGCAGCTTAGAAGTCCCGGGACAGGGAAGGGCGAACTATGGCTACACCTTC. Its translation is CASSLEVPGQGRANYGYTF.

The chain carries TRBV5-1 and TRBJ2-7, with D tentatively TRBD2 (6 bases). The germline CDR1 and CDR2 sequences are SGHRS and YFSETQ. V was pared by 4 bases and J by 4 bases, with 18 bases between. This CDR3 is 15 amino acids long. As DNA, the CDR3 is TGCGCCAGCAGCCTTGATCCTACGGGGAGGTACGAGCAGTACTTC. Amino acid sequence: CASSLDPTGRYEQYF.

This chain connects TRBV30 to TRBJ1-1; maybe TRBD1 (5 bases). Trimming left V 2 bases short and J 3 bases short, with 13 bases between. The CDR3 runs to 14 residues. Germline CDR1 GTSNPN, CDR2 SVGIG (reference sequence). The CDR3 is CAWSSGDLDTEAFF. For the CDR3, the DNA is TGTGCCTGGAGTTCGGGGGATTTGGACACTGAAGCTTTCTTT.

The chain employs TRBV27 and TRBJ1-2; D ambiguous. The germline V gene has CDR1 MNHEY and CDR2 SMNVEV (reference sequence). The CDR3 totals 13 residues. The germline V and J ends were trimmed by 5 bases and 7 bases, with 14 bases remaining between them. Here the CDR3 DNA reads TGTGCCAGCAGTCTAGGAATCTCGGGTGGCTACACCTTC. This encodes CASSLGISGGYTF.

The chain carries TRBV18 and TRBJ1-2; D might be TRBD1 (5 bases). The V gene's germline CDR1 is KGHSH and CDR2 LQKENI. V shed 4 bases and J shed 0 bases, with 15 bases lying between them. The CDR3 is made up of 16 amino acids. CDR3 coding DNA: TGTGCCAGCTCACAAACCACCGGGGGGGCTAACTATGGCTACACCTTC. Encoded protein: CASSQTTGGANYGYTF.

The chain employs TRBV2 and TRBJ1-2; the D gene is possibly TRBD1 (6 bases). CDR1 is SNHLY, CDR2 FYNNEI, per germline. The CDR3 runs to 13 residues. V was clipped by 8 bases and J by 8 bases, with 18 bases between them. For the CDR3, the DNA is TGTGCCAGCGCAGGCAGGGGTTTGAGCGGCTACACCTTC. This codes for CASAGRGLSGYTF. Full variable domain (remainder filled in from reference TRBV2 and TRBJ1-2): EPEVTQTPSHQVTQMGQEVILRCVPISNHLYFYWYRQILGQKVEFLVSFYNNEISEKSEIFDDQFSVERPDGSNFTLKIRSTKLEDSAMYFCASAGRGLSGYTFGSGTRLTVV.

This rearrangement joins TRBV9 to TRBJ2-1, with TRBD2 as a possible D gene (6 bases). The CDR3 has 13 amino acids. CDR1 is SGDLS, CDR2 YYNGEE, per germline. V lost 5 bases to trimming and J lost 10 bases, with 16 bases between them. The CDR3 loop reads CASRPVLGLEQFF. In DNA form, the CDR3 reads TGTGCCAGCAGGCCCGTCTTGGGACTCGAGCAGTTCTTC.

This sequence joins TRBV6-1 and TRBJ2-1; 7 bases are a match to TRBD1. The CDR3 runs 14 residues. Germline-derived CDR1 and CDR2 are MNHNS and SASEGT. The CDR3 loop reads CVFRQGRPYNEQFF. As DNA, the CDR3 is TGTGTTTTCCGACAGGGTAGGCCCTACAATGAGCAGTTCTTC.

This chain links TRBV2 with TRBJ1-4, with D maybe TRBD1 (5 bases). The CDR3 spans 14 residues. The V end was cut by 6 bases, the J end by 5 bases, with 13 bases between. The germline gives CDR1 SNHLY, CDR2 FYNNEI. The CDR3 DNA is TGTGCCAGCAGGGGTAGGGACTCAAATGAAAAACTGTTTTTT. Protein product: CASRGRDSNEKLFF.

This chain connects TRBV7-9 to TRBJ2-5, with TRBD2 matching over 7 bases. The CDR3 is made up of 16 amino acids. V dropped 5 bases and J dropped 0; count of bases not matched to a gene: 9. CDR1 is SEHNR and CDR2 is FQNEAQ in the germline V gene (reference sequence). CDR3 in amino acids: CASSPSGGGHQETQYF. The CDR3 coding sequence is TGTGCCAGCAGCCCTAGTGGCGGGGGACACCAAGAGACCCAGTACTTC.

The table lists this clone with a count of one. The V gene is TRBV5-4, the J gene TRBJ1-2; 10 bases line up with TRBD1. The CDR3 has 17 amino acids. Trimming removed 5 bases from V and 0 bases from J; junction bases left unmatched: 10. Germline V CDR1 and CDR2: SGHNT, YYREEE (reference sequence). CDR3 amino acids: CASSTWDRGESNYGYTF. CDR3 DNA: TGTGCCAGCAGTACTTGGGACAGGGGCGAATCTAACTATGGCTACACCTTC.

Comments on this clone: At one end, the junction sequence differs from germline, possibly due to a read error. The CDR3 is CSSSYRQGSNEQYF. The CDR3, as DNA: TGTTCCAGCAGTTATCGACAGGGAAGCAACGAGCAGTACTTC. The chain joins TRBV7-9 to TRBJ2-7; the match to TRBD1 covers 7 bases. The CDR3 consists of 14 residues. Germline values: CDR1 SEHNR, CDR2 FQNEAQ (reference sequence). The full variable domain, its missing parts supplied by reference TRBV7-9 and TRBJ2-7, is DTGVSQNPRHKITKRGQNVTFRCDPISEHNRLYWYRQTLGQGPEFLTYFQNEAQLEKSRLLSDRFSAERPKGSFSTLEIQRTEQGDSAMYLCSSSYRQGSNEQYFGPGTRLTVT.

The DNA of the CDR3 is TGTGCCAGCAGCTTAGAGTGGAGACTTAACACAGATACGCAGTATTTT. This translates into CASSLEWRLNTDTQYF. The chain links TRBV11-2 to TRBJ2-3; D call uncertain. Between the trimmed V and J ends, which lost 0 bases and 2 bases, there was a span of 12 bases. CDR3 length equals 16 residues. The germline V gene has CDR1 SGHAT and CDR2 FQNNGV.

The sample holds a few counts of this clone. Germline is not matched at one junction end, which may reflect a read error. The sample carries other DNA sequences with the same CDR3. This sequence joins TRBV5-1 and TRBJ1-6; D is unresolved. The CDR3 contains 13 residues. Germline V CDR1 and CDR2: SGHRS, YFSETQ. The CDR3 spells CASSLGENSPLHF. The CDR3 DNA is TGCGCCAGCAGCTTGGGAGAAAATTCCCCCCTCCACTTT. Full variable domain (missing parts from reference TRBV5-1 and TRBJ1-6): KAGVTQTPRYLIKTRGQQVTLSCSPISGHRSVSWYQQTPGQGLQFLFEYFSETQRNKGNFPGRFSGRQFSNSRSEMNVSTLELGDSALYLCASSLGENSPLHFGNGTRLTVT.

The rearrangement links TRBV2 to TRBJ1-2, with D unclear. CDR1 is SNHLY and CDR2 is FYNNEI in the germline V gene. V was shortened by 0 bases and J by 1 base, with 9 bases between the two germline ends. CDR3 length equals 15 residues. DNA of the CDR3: TGTGCCAGCAGTGAAGCGTCCAGTTTTAACTATGGCTACACCTTC. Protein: CASSEASSFNYGYTF.

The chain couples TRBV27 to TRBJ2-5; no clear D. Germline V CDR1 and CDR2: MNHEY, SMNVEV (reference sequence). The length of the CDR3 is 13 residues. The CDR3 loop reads CAAGRQPWETQYF. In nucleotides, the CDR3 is TGTGCGGCCGGCAGGCAACCTTGGGAGACCCAGTACTTC.

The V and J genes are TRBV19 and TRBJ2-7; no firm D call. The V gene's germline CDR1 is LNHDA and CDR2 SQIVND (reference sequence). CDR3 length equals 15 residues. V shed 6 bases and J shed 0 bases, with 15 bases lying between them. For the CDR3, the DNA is TGTGCCAGTAGGCTCTCGGCAGGTAGCTCCTACGAGCAGTACTTC. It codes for CASRLSAGSSYEQYF.

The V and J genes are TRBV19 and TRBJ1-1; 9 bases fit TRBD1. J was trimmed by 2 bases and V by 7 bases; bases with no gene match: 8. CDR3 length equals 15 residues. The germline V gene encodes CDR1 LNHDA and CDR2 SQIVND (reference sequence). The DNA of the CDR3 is TGTGCCAGTAACGGACAGGGGATTCCAAACACTGAAGCTTTCTTT. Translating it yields CASNGQGIPNTEAFF.

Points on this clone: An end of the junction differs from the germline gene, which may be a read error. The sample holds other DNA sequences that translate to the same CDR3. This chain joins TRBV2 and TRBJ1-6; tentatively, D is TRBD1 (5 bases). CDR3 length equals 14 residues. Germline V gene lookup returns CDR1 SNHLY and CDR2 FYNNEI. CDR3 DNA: TGTGCCAGCAGTGAATTCCGGGGGAATTCCCCCCTCCACTTT. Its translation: CASSEFRGNSPLHF.

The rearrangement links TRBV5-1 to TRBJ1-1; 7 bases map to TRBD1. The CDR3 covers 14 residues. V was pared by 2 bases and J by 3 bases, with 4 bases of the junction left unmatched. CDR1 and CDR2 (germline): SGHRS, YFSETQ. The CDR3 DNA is TGCGCCAGCAGCTTCGTAACAGGGGACACTGAAGCTTTCTTT. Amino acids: CASSFVTGDTEAFF.

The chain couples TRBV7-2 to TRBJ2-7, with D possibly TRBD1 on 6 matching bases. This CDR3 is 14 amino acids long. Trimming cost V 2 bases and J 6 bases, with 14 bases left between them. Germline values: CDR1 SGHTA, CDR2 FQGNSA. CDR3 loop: CASSLTRGPREQYF. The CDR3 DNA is TGTGCCAGCAGCTTAACCAGGGGACCTCGCGAGCAGTACTTC.

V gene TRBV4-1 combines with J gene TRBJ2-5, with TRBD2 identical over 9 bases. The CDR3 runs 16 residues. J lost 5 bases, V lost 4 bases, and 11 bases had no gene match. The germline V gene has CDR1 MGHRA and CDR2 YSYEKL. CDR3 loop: CASSRSLGLATETQYF. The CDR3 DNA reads TGCGCCAGCAGCCGTTCTTTGGGACTAGCCACTGAGACCCAGTACTTC.